Each of the 26 T cell receptor beta chains below was sequenced from the same sample in a study of human T cells and chemical hapten exposure. TCRdb ran MiXCR on the RACE reads and lists one entry per CDR3 protein. The profile shows about 99,000 distinct CDR3 sequences, roughly 12% of them singletons. Time point here: patch test 1, 2 weeks after DPC sensitization. The treatment was: therapeutic diphenylcyclopropenone sensitization with weekly scalp DPC. Sequenced here: whole blood, sampled in connection with sensitization to the hapten diphenylcyclopropenone (DPC). The receptor source for this set is a woman between 40 and 50 years old with alopecia areata. Some clones in this sample may be carry-over from other donors' samples.

This chain uses TRBV10-1 with TRBJ2-1; D is uncertain. The V end was cut by 11 bases, the J end by 6 bases, with 23 bases between. Germline-derived CDR1 and CDR2 are WNHNN and SYGVQD (reference sequence). The CDR3 totals 15 residues. The CDR3 sequence: CAFHRREARVNEQFF. Here the CDR3 DNA reads TGCGCCTTTCACCGGCGAGAGGCCCGGGTCAATGAGCAGTTCTTC.

This clonotype was observed many times. The V and J genes are TRBV11-3 and TRBJ2-4, with D possibly being TRBD1 or TRBD2 (5 bases each). Germline V gene data show CDR1 as SGHNT and CDR2 as YENEEA. V lost 1 base and J 7 bases, leaving 11 bases between the germline ends. CDR3 size: 14 residues. In nucleotides, the CDR3 is TGTGCCAGCAGCTTAGCATCAGGGACGAACATTCAGTACTTC. Encoded protein: CASSLASGTNIQYF.

This clonotype has more than one count but fewer than ten. The rearrangement joins TRBV5-4 to TRBJ2-3; D is ambiguous. V was cut by 4 bases and J by 5 bases, with 14 bases left in between. The germline CDR1 and CDR2 sequences are SGHNT and YYREEE (reference sequence). This CDR3 is built from 14 residues. As DNA, the CDR3 is TGTGCCAGCAGCCAAGGATCAACGGGAGATACGCAGTATTTT. Its translation is CASSQGSTGDTQYF. Looking up the rest from reference TRBV5-4 and TRBJ2-3 gives the full variable domain: ETGVTQSPTHLIKTRGQQVTLRCSSQSGHNTVSWYQQALGQGPQFIFQYYREEENGRGNFPPRFSGLQFPNYSSELNVNALELDDSALYLCASSQGSTGDTQYFGPGTRLTVL.

This rearrangement joins TRBV7-3 to TRBJ2-1, with 7 bases that match TRBD2. The CDR3 runs to 16 residues. Looked up from germline, CDR1 is SGHTA and CDR2 is FQGTGA. Trimming removed 4 bases from V and 0 bases from J; junction bases left unmatched: 6. CDR3 amino acids: CASSSRLATSYNEQFF. The CDR3 nucleotides are TGTGCCAGCAGCTCGCGACTAGCTACCTCCTACAATGAGCAGTTCTTC.

This clonotype was found a few times. V gene TRBV18 combines with J gene TRBJ1-5, with a weak D call TRBD1 (5 bases). Germline CDR1 is KGHSH and CDR2 is LQKENI. This CDR3 contains 16 residues. V was cut by 3 bases and J by 1 base, with 13 bases left in between. The CDR3 coding sequence is TGTGCCAGCTCACCCCCGGGAGGGGTGAGCAATCAGCCCCAGCATTTT. Translation: CASSPPGGVSNQPQHF.

The chain combines TRBV6-2 or TRBV6-3 with TRBJ2-1; TRBD2 aligns across 8 bases. V dropped 6 bases and J dropped 8; count of bases not matched to a gene: 12. The CDR3 contains 15 residues. The germline V gene has CDR1 MNHEY and CDR2 SVGEGT. The CDR3 DNA reads as TGTGCCAGCAGCCGAAGCGGGAGCTCCATAGATGAGCAGTTCTTC. This sequence encodes CASSRSGSSIDEQFF.

The V gene is TRBV11-3, the J gene TRBJ1-1; D gene uncertain. The CDR3 has 13 residues. V lost 5 bases and J 1 base, leaving 8 bases between the germline ends. Germline CDR1 and CDR2: SGHNT and YENEEA. CDR3 in amino acids: CASSRQENTEAFF. In DNA, the CDR3 is TGTGCCAGCAGCCGCCAGGAGAACACTGAAGCTTTCTTT.

This clonotype was found many times. The rearrangement links TRBV20-1 to TRBJ2-7, with 7 bases matching TRBD2. The length of the CDR3 is 14 residues. After removal of 1 base from V and 2 bases from J, the junction contained 5 bases not matched to a gene. Germline assignment: CDR1 DFQATT and CDR2 SNEGSKA (reference sequence). Here the CDR3 reads CSARVRGGAYEQYF. CDR3 bases: TGCAGTGCTAGAGTTCGGGGAGGGGCCTACGAGCAGTACTTC.

The chain combines TRBV7-2 with TRBJ2-7; 10 nucleotides line up with TRBD1. Germline CDR1 SGHTA, CDR2 FQGNSA. The trim removed 5 bases at V and 3 bases at J, leaving 4 bases unmatched. CDR3 length: 14 amino acids. Written as DNA, the CDR3 is TGTGCCAGCAGCCCAAGGACAGGGGGCTACGAGCAGTACTTC. Translating gives CASSPRTGGYEQYF. The full variable domain, its missing parts supplied by reference TRBV7-2 and TRBJ2-7, is GAGVSQSPSNKVTEKGKDVELRCDPISGHTALYWYRQSLGQGLEFLIYFQGNSAPDKSGLPSDRFSAERTGGSVSTLTIQRTQQEDSAVYLCASSPRTGGYEQYFGPGTRLTVT.

This chain joins TRBV4-2 and TRBJ2-3; 7 bases match TRBD2. The germline CDR1 and CDR2 sequences are LGHNA and YNFKEQ. V shed 4 bases, J shed 0 bases, and the junction held 4 bases outside the gene matches. CDR3 length: 15 amino acids. The chain's CDR3 is CASSPSGPSTDTQYF. The CDR3 DNA reads as TGTGCCAGCAGCCCTAGCGGACCGAGCACAGATACGCAGTATTTT.

V usage is TRBV10-3 and J usage is TRBJ2-2; D not resolved. The germline V gene has CDR1 ENHRY and CDR2 SYGVKD. The CDR3 loop spans 13 amino acids. V dropped 10 bases and J dropped 0 bases, with 9 bases sitting between them. CDR3 protein: CATMNTNTGELFF. For the CDR3, the DNA is TGTGCCACAATGAACACGAACACCGGGGAGCTGTTTTTT.

This clonotype has a handful of counts. The J gene is TRBJ2-1, the V gene TRBV20-1; a possible D gene is TRBD2 (5 bases). The V end was cut by 2 bases, the J end by 6 bases, with 14 bases between. This CDR3 is built from 14 residues. Germline CDR1 and CDR2: DFQATT and SNEGSKA (reference sequence). The CDR3 region is CSARMGYGGNEQFF. Written as DNA, the CDR3 is TGCAGTGCTAGAATGGGCTACGGAGGCAATGAGCAGTTCTTC.

This clonotype was seen many times. The CDR3 is CASSQTGPGNTIYF. CDR3 nucleotides: TGTGCCAGCAGTCAGACCGGGCCTGGAAACACCATATATTTT. The chain recombines TRBV6-5 with TRBJ1-3; D uncertain. The CDR3 contains 14 residues. Germline loops: CDR1 MNHEY, CDR2 SVGAGI. V dropped 5 bases and J dropped 2 bases, with 10 bases sitting between them.

This chain joins TRBV18 and TRBJ2-7, with D possibly TRBD2 on 6 matching bases. The CDR3 length is 14 residues. In germline, CDR1 is KGHSH, CDR2 LQKENI. Trimming removed 5 bases at V and 2 bases at J, with 13 bases between. CDR3 sequence reads: CASSAAGLTYEQYF. CDR3 bases: TGTGCCAGCTCAGCTGCGGGGTTGACCTACGAGCAGTACTTC.

In this sample, this clonotype turned up many times. This rearrangement joins TRBV7-3 to TRBJ1-2; D gene ambiguous. V was cut by 5 bases and J by 0 bases, with 10 bases left in between. This CDR3 contains 14 residues. Germline values: CDR1 SGHTA, CDR2 FQGTGA. Here the CDR3 reads CASSMTPSNYGYTF. The CDR3 bases are TGTGCCAGCAGCATGACACCTTCTAACTATGGCTACACCTTC.

This clonotype was counted only a few times. This chain connects TRBV4-2 to TRBJ2-3; 13 bases map to TRBD2. Germline V gene sequence: CDR1 LGHNA, CDR2 YNFKEQ. The V segment lost 4 bases and the J segment 4 bases; nucleotides outside the gene matches: 5. This CDR3 region has 16 residues. CDR3: CASSPWTSGGSDTQYF. DNA for the CDR3: TGTGCCAGCAGCCCCTGGACTAGCGGGGGTTCAGATACGCAGTATTTT.

There are a few counts of this clonotype. The rearrangement links TRBV7-6 to TRBJ2-1; 7 bases map to TRBD1. Trimming took 0 bases from V and 3 from J; bases not matched to a gene: 8. The CDR3 contains 17 residues. CDR1 SGHVS and CDR2 FNYEAQ come from the germline V gene. CDR3 in amino acids: CASSLAAPNRGYNEQFF. The CDR3 nucleotides read TGTGCCAGCAGCTTAGCGGCCCCCAACAGGGGCTACAATGAGCAGTTCTTC.

This clonotype appeared a few times. The CDR3 protein is CASSQDSGAGGTEAFF. As DNA, the CDR3 is TGTGCCAGCAGCCAAGATTCAGGGGCCGGGGGCACTGAAGCTTTCTTT. This chain uses TRBV3-1 with TRBJ1-1; possibly TRBD1 for D (6 bases). Per the germline V gene, CDR1 is LGHDT and CDR2 is YNNKEL (reference sequence). The CDR3 extends over 16 amino acids. Trimming shortened V by 0 bases and J by 4 bases, and 15 bases separated the two germline ends.

This clonotype has more than one count but fewer than ten. CDR3 nucleotide sequence: TGTGCCAGCAGCGGAGAACAGGGGCGGGAGCAGTTCTTC. Its translation: CASSGEQGREQFF. V gene TRBV9 combines with J gene TRBJ2-1, with 7 bases lining up with TRBD1. From germline, CDR1 is SGDLS and CDR2 YYNGEE. The CDR3 has 13 residues. Trimming took 3 bases from V and 10 from J; bases not matched to a gene: 7.

The chain is built from TRBV27 and TRBJ1-1; D might be TRBD1 (5 bases). The germline CDR1 and CDR2 sequences are MNHEY and SMNVEV (reference sequence). This CDR3 comprises 14 residues. V shed 6 bases and J shed 3 bases, with 14 bases lying between them. CDR3 residues: CASSSPSGYTEAFF. CDR3 nucleotides: TGTGCCAGCAGCTCTCCATCAGGGTACACTGAAGCTTTCTTT.

This clonotype was observed many times. The chain combines TRBV12-3 or TRBV12-4 with TRBJ2-7; D is perhaps TRBD2 (6 bases). The CDR3 is made up of 14 amino acids. Between the trimmed V and J ends, which lost 5 bases and 3 bases, there was a span of 14 bases. The CDR3 reads CASSPGRESYEQYF. In DNA, the CDR3 is TGTGCCAGCAGTCCCGGCCGGGAGAGCTACGAGCAGTACTTC.

This clonotype was seen more than once but under ten times. V gene TRBV5-6 combines with J gene TRBJ2-5; the D gene is possibly TRBD2 (7 bases). Germline V lookup: CDR1 SGHDT, CDR2 YYEEEE. The V end lost 4 bases, the J end lost 0 bases, and 10 bases lay between the germline ends. This CDR3 spans 14 amino acids. The CDR3 reads CASSGGANQETQYF. The CDR3 coding sequence is TGTGCCAGCAGCGGGGGGGCGAACCAAGAGACCCAGTACTTC. Variable domain in full (rest from reference TRBV5-6 and TRBJ2-5): DAGVTQSPTHLIKTRGQQVTLRCSPKSGHDTVSWYQQALGQGPQFIFQYYEEEERQRGNFPDRFSGHQFPNYSSELNVNALLLGDSALYLCASSGGANQETQYFGPGTRLLVL.

CDR3: CASSFAGPYGGELFF. As DNA, the CDR3 is TGTGCCAGCAGCTTTGCGGGACCCTATGGCGGGGAGCTGTTTTTT. The chain couples TRBV7-8 to TRBJ2-2, with D possibly TRBD2 on 6 matching bases. The CDR3 consists of 15 residues. Per germline, CDR1 SGHVS and CDR2 FQNEAQ. The ends were cut back, 3 bases at V and 7 bases at J, with 15 bases in the middle.

A few counts support this clonotype. This chain links TRBV7-2 with TRBJ2-1, with 8 bases matching TRBD1. Germline-derived CDR1 and CDR2 are SGHTA and FQGNSA. Trimming cost V 7 bases and J 2 bases; bases outside gene matches: 4. The CDR3 has 14 residues. CDR3 sequence reads: CASTPGQAYNEQFF. DNA of the CDR3: TGTGCCAGCACTCCGGGACAGGCCTACAATGAGCAGTTCTTC.

The rearrangement uses TRBV7-8 and TRBJ1-5; D uncertain. The germline CDR1 and CDR2 sequences are SGHVS and FQNEAQ. V lost 4 bases, J lost 5 bases, and 9 bases lay in between. This CDR3 comprises 13 residues. For the CDR3, the DNA is TGTGCCAGCAGCTCCAACCGAGATCAGCCCCAGCATTTT. This codes for CASSSNRDQPQHF.

The chain is built from TRBV7-8 and TRBJ2-1; 7 bases fit TRBD1. J gave up 15 bases and V 5 bases, and 13 bases lay outside the gene matches. This CDR3 comprises 13 residues. Germline CDR1 SGHVS, CDR2 FQNEAQ. This CDR3 reads CASSTLGTEPTFF. Written as DNA, the CDR3 is TGTGCCAGCAGCACGCTGGGGACAGAGCCTACGTTCTTC.